This T cell receptor (beta chain) is drawn from a study of blood T cells in healthy people across ages. Study-level background: Template switching caught about one barcoded beta molecule for each two T cells.

Using a J-beta primer mix together with a sample-barcoded 5' primer, a second PCR was run for about 7 to 12 cycles. MiXCR, applied by TCRdb to the 5' RACE reads, yields one record per CDR3 protein. Here the sample spans about 730,000 distinct CDR3 sequences, more than 40% being singletons. This clonotype was seen only a few times. This CDR3 contains 14 residues. The sample consisted of blood. This TCR was sampled from a woman aged 60 to 75 in good health. The chain carries TRBV12-3 or TRBV12-4 and TRBJ2-1, with a possible D match to TRBD1 (5 bases). The assigned J gene may be wrong: the sequence end matches TRBJ2-7 better. CDR3 amino acids: CASSFWSSDNEQYF. For the CDR3, the DNA is TGTGCCAGCAGTTTTTGGTCCTCGGACAATGAGCAGTACTTC.